These 5 T cell receptor beta chains came from one sample sequenced in a study of T cells in Graves' hyperthyroidism and ophthalmopathy (dated by TCRdb to between 2018 and 2020). The library was built by means of multiplex PCR. For sequencing, an Illumina HiSeq 2000 was employed. Amplification of TCR beta CDR3 regions was carried out from RNA transcripts. The first round of RT-PCR for the TCR CDR3 was performed with the HTBI primer set and the Qiagen OneStep RT-PCR kit. The raw public data were reprocessed by TCRdb itself: fastp quality trimming at Q25, MiXCR clonotype calling, in-frame beta chains only. One record per CDR3 amino acid sequence lists the most common genes and DNA. The sample records under 250,000 distinct CDR3 sequences, roughly 17% of which are singletons. The ten top clones hold about half of the sample. The sample was blood. The origin of the receptors is a woman between 45 and 60 years old with Graves' hyperthyroidism.

The sample holds many counts of this clonotype. The chain uses TRBV7-9 and TRBJ2-3; D is possibly TRBD1 (5 bases). This CDR3 is 13 amino acids long. Trimming shortened V by 5 bases and J by 2 bases, and 8 bases separated the two germline ends. The germline CDR1 and CDR2 sequences are SEHNR and FQNEAQ (reference sequence). CDR3 protein: CASSRGHTDTQYF. DNA for the CDR3: TGTGCCAGCAGCAGAGGACACACAGATACGCAGTATTTT.

This chain uses TRBV5-1 with TRBJ1-6; D is unclear. There are 14 residues in the CDR3. V was trimmed by 1 base and J by 8 bases, leaving 10 bases between them. Germline V lookup: CDR1 SGHRS, CDR2 YFSETQ. CDR3 coding DNA: TGCGCCAGCAGCTTGTCTCCCGTCGATTCACCCCTCCACTTT. It yields the protein CASSLSPVDSPLHF.

This clonotype was counted ten times or more. The CDR3 nucleotides are TGTGCCAGCAGCTTCGCCCCCTCCGACTATGGCTACACCTTC. Translating gives CASSFAPSDYGYTF. This sequence joins TRBV7-2 and TRBJ1-2; D is unresolved. Germline CDR1 SGHTA, CDR2 FQGNSA. This CDR3 region has 14 residues. Trimming pared 3 bases from V and 3 bases from J, leaving 11 bases between.

The rearrangement joins TRBV4-2 to TRBJ2-1; 10 bases are shared with TRBD2. The V segment lost 0 bases and the J segment 0 bases; nucleotides outside the gene matches: 8. CDR1 is LGHNA, CDR2 YNFKEQ, per germline. This CDR3 comprises 19 residues. The chain's CDR3 is CASSQDLRASGSSYNEQFF. CDR3 bases: TGTGCCAGCAGCCAAGATCTTAGGGCTAGCGGGAGCTCCTACAATGAGCAGTTCTTC.

This clonotype was recorded a few times. The V gene is TRBV28, the J gene TRBJ2-5; TRBD2 matches 8 bases. V shed 2 bases and J 7 bases; nucleotides not matched to a gene: 9. Germline V gene data show CDR1 as MDHEN and CDR2 as SYDVKM. This CDR3 comprises 15 residues. The chain's CDR3 is CASSLAGGHYVTQYF. The CDR3 bases are TGTGCCAGCAGTTTAGCGGGAGGACATTACGTGACCCAGTACTTC. Full variable domain (missing parts from reference TRBV28 and TRBJ2-5): DVKVTQSSRYLVKRTGEKVFLECVQDMDHENMFWYRQDPGLGLRLIYFSYDVKMKEKGDIPEGYSVSREKKERFSLILESASTNQTSMYLCASSLAGGHYVTQYFGPGTRLLVL.